This TCR beta chain stems from a study of blood T cell repertoires in COVID-19. Looking at the study overall: The samples span acute and convalescent COVID-19 from the United States, Italy and Spain. The analysed material was cDNA or gDNA that came from T cells, B-cell-depleted T cells, or PBMCs.

A remark on this clone: Other nucleotide sequences in the sample specify the same CDR3.

Germline CDR1 reads LNHDA; CDR2 reads SQIVND (reference sequence). This CDR3 has 14 amino acids. V trimming: 1 base; J trimming: 4 bases; junction bases outside the gene matches: 4. Original analysis: How many nucleated cells were present was estimated from reference gene primer amplification. Libraries were prepared by immunoSEQ multiplex PCR; TCRdb keeps only in-frame clonotypes and omits some of them. V and J calls and clone size are copied from that table; D and trimming were computed from the DNA. In the table there are under 120,000 clones, approximately 79% of which are singletons. This receptor was identified in a man in his 70s with active or convalescent COVID-19. The chain carries TRBV19 and TRBJ2-7, with 7 nucleotides matching TRBD1. Sequencing was performed on peripheral blood. The CDR3 DNA reads TGTGCCAGTAGTATAGGGACAGGATCATACGAGCAGTACTTC. Translated: CASSIGTGSYEQYF.